These 20 T cell receptor beta chains came from one sample sequenced in a study of regulatory T cells in long-lasting Graves disease. The time point denotes: persistent/refractory GD, antithyroid drugs over 5 years with positive TRAb. Construction of the TCR library relied on RNA isolated from PBMCs. CDR3-region Arm-PCR and iRepertoire HTBI primers produced the TCR beta libraries. From the multiplex PCR reads, TCRdb called clonotypes with MiXCR, one entry per CDR3 protein. The sample carries approximately 440,000 distinct CDR3 sequences, 23% recorded once. The sequenced sample was peripheral blood mononuclear cells (PBMCs), obtained when the disease was refractory, from a patient treated with antithyroid drugs. The receptors come from a female donor with Graves disease.

This clonotype was counted ten times or more. The chain is built from TRBV28 and TRBJ2-7; 7 bases line up with TRBD1. Per the germline V gene, CDR1 is MDHEN and CDR2 is SYDVKM. The V segment lost 9 bases and the J segment 4 bases; nucleotides outside the gene matches: 9. The CDR3 loop spans 13 amino acids. CDR3 coding DNA: TGTGCCAGTAAAACCGGGACAGTTTACGAGCAGTACTTC. Protein product: CASKTGTVYEQYF.

V and J are TRBV28 and TRBJ2-2, with D perhaps matching TRBD2 (6 bases). V shed 6 bases and J shed 2 bases, with 13 bases lying between them. CDR1 is MDHEN, CDR2 SYDVKM, per germline. The CDR3 length is 15 residues. The CDR3, as DNA: TGTGCCAGCAGCCCCTATAGCGGAAACACCGGGGAGCTGTTTTTT. It specifies CASSPYSGNTGELFF. Drawing the rest from reference TRBV28 and TRBJ2-2, the complete variable domain is DVKVTQSSRYLVKRTGEKVFLECVQDMDHENMFWYRQDPGLGLRLIYFSYDVKMKEKGDIPEGYSVSREKKERFSLILESASTNQTSMYLCASSPYSGNTGELFFGEGSRLTVL.

A few counts support this clonotype. The chain is built from TRBV24-1 and TRBJ1-5; 8 bases match TRBD1. Germline lookup yields CDR1 KGHDR and CDR2 SFDVKD. This CDR3 has 15 residues. The junction had 5 bases not matched to a gene; V was cut back by 4 bases and J by 4 bases. CDR3 in DNA: TGTGCCACCAGTGACCCTGGGACAGGAAATCAGCCCCAGCATTTT. It is translated as CATSDPGTGNQPQHF.

Regarding this clonotype: Given a much more abundant clone one base away, this may be a read error. The V gene is TRBV12-5, the J gene TRBJ1-2, with a possible D match to TRBD1 (5 bases). This CDR3 comprises 13 residues. Germline CDR1 LGHNT, CDR2 FRNRAP. Here the CDR3 DNA reads TGTGCTAGTGGTTCAGGCGGAGTGAGGGGCTGCACCTTC. Its translation is CASGSGGVRGCTF.

The gene calls are TRBV4-1 and TRBJ2-7; D is perhaps TRBD1 or TRBD2 (5 bases each). Between the trimmed V and J ends, which lost 2 bases and 6 bases, there was a span of 11 bases. CDR1 and CDR2 from the germline V gene are MGHRA and YSYEKL. The CDR3 length is 13 residues. The DNA for the CDR3 is TGCGCCAGCAGCCAACCCCGGGGCGGCGAGCAGTACTTC. Translation: CASSQPRGGEQYF.

The sample holds many counts of this clonotype. The V call is TRBV28, the J call TRBJ1-5, with D tentatively TRBD1 (6 bases). The ends were cut back, 3 bases at V and 3 bases at J, with 15 bases in the middle. Germline V CDR1 and CDR2: MDHEN, SYDVKM. The CDR3 is made up of 16 amino acids. CDR3 in amino acids: CASSLRQAGNNQPQHF. The CDR3 region has the DNA TGTGCCAGCAGTTTGAGACAGGCGGGGAACAATCAGCCCCAGCATTTT.

This clonotype was observed many times. This rearrangement joins TRBV2 to TRBJ1-4; 8 positions agree with TRBD1. V gave up 6 bases and J gave up 7 bases; unmatched junction bases: 1. The germline gives CDR1 SNHLY, CDR2 FYNNEI. This CDR3 spans 12 amino acids. This chain's CDR3 is CASRGQAEKLFF. CDR3 coding DNA: TGTGCCAGCAGGGGACAGGCTGAAAAACTGTTTTTT. Filled out from reference TRBV2 and TRBJ1-4, the complete variable domain reads EPEVTQTPSHQVTQMGQEVILRCVPISNHLYFYWYRQILGQKVEFLVSFYNNEISEKSEIFDDQFSVERPDGSNFTLKIRSTKLEDSAMYFCASRGQAEKLFFGSGTQLSVL.

This clonotype has a handful of counts. The CDR3: CASRQGADTQYF. The CDR3 DNA is TGTGCCAGCAGACAGGGGGCAGATACGCAGTATTTT. This chain uses TRBV6-1 with TRBJ2-3; 8 positions match TRBD1. This CDR3 is built from 12 residues. CDR1 is MNHNS and CDR2 is SASEGT in the germline V gene. With 6 bases clipped from V and 4 bases from J, the junction kept 0 bases outside the gene matches.

This sequence joins TRBV28 and TRBJ2-3; the D is unclear. The germline V gene encodes CDR1 MDHEN and CDR2 SYDVKM. There are 12 residues in the CDR3. V lost 6 bases, J lost 7 bases, and 11 bases lay in between. CDR3 sequence reads: CASSSRIYTQYF. CDR3 in DNA: TGTGCCAGCAGCTCCAGGATTTATACGCAGTATTTT.

This clonotype was counted only a few times. V usage is TRBV10-3 and J usage is TRBJ2-7; either TRBD1 or TRBD2 may fit D (5 bases each). The V gene's germline CDR1 is ENHRY and CDR2 SYGVKD. This CDR3 has 13 residues. Trimming shortened V by 2 bases and J by 9 bases, and 14 bases separated the two germline ends. This CDR3 is CAISESREYGQYF. For the CDR3, the DNA is TGTGCCATCAGTGAGAGCAGGGAGTATGGGCAGTACTTC.

This clonotype has a handful of counts. The rearrangement links TRBV2 to TRBJ2-2; TRBD2 aligns across 15 bases. Losses at the gene ends were 6 bases for V and 6 bases for J; bases not matched to a gene: 11. Germline V CDR1 and CDR2: SNHLY, FYNNEI. The CDR3 totals 18 residues. CDR3 bases: TGTGCCAGCAGCCCCGGACTAGCGGGAGGGCCGGGGGCCGGGGAGCTGTTTTTT. Translated: CASSPGLAGGPGAGELFF.

This clonotype came up many times. The gene calls are TRBV7-2 and TRBJ2-7, with D possibly being TRBD2 (6 bases). Trimming left V 5 bases short and J 2 bases short, with 10 bases between. The CDR3 loop spans 13 amino acids. Germline V gene sequence: CDR1 SGHTA, CDR2 FQGNSA. The CDR3 coding sequence is TGTGCCAGCAGCCAGACTAGAGCCTACGAGCAGTACTTC. This translates into CASSQTRAYEQYF.

As to this clonotype: This clone may be a read error of a much larger clone one base away. The genes are TRBV2 and TRBJ1-1; D ambiguous. The V gene's germline CDR1 is SNHLY and CDR2 FYNNEI. This CDR3 spans 11 amino acids. The CDR3 protein is CASATAEEALF. The CDR3, as DNA: TGTGCCAGCGCTACCGCGGAGGAAGCTCTCTTT.

This clonotype was seen repeatedly, ten times or more. This chain joins TRBV28 and TRBJ2-7, with 9 bases fitting TRBD2. From germline, CDR1 is MDHEN and CDR2 SYDVKM. The CDR3 is 14 residues long. With V trimmed by 7 bases and J by 6 bases, 10 bases remained unmatched. The CDR3 DNA sequence: TGTGCCAGCACCATAGCGGGAGTTGCCCGCGAGCAGTACTTC. This sequence encodes CASTIAGVAREQYF.

This clonotype was counted only a few times. The chain uses TRBV19 and TRBJ2-2; 7 bases agree with TRBD2. Germline CDR1 reads LNHDA; CDR2 reads SQIVND (reference sequence). The CDR3 has 17 amino acids. J gave up 6 bases and V 7 bases, and 17 bases lay outside the gene matches. The CDR3 bases are TGTGCCAGTACCCTGGGGGAGGGGACCCGACGGGCCGGGGAGCTGTTTTTT. Translating it yields CASTLGEGTRRAGELFF.

This clonotype was counted ten times or more. This rearrangement joins TRBV2 to TRBJ1-2; 7 bases align to TRBD1. Germline V gives CDR1 SNHLY, CDR2 FYNNEI. V dropped 6 bases and J dropped 3; count of bases not matched to a gene: 7. The CDR3 is made up of 14 amino acids. The CDR3 spells CASSSEQGHYGYTF. As DNA, the CDR3 is TGTGCCAGCAGCTCCGAACAGGGGCACTATGGCTACACCTTC.

The rearrangement joins TRBV30 to TRBJ2-7; 7 nucleotides line up with TRBD2. The CDR3 contains 14 residues. J gave up 4 bases and V 0 bases, and 6 bases lay outside the gene matches. Germline V CDR1 and CDR2: GTSNPN, SVGIG (reference sequence). The CDR3 loop reads CAWSVTGGGYEQYF. The CDR3 DNA reads TGTGCCTGGAGTGTAACGGGAGGTGGGTACGAGCAGTACTTC.

This clonotype was seen a few times. The chain is built from TRBV25-1 and TRBJ1-6; no clear D. The CDR3 is made up of 14 amino acids. From germline, CDR1 is MGHDK and CDR2 SYGVNS. Trimming stripped 1 base from V and 13 bases from J, with 14 bases between. In DNA, the CDR3 is TGTGCCAGCAGTGAATCCCGGGCCCCTGGCCCCCTCCACTTT. It translates to CASSESRAPGPLHF.

The gene calls are TRBV4-1 and TRBJ2-2; tentatively, D is TRBD1 (5 bases). Germline V gene data show CDR1 as MGHRA and CDR2 as YSYEKL. V dropped 6 bases and J dropped 4 bases, with 12 bases sitting between them. This CDR3 spans 14 amino acids. For the CDR3, the DNA is TGCGCCAGCAGTCGACAGTATGGCACCGGGGAGCTGTTTTTT. It specifies CASSRQYGTGELFF.

The table lists this clonotype with many counts. V gene TRBV29-1 combines with J gene TRBJ1-2, with TRBD1 identical over 7 bases. This CDR3 contains 12 residues. Germline V CDR1 and CDR2: SQVTM, ANQGSEA. The J segment lost 6 bases and the V segment lost 6 bases, leaving 7 bases of the junction unmatched. The CDR3 nucleotides read TGCAGCGTAGTGACAGGGTTGAATGGCTACACCTTC. Protein: CSVVTGLNGYTF.